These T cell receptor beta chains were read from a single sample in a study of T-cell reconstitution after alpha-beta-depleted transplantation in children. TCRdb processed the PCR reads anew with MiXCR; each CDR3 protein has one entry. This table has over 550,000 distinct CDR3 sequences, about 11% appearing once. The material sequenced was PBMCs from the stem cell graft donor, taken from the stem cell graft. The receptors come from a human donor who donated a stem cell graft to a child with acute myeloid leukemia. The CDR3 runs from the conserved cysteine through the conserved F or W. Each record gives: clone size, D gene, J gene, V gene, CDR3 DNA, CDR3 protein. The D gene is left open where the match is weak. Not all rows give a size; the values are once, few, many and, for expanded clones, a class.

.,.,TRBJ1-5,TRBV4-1,TGCGCCAGCAGCCAAGAGGCAGGGAATAGCAATCAGCCCCAGCATTTT,CASSQEAGNSNQPQHF
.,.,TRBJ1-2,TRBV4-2,TGTGCCAGCAGCCAAGATGTGGGAGCCGTTCCATATGGCTACACCTTC,CASSQDVGAVPYGYTF
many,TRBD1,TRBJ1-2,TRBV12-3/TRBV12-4,TGTGCCAGCAAACCGACCAGGGGGCGCGACTATGGCTACACCTTC,CASKPTRGRDYGYTF
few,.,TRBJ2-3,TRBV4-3,TGCGCCAGCAGCCAAGATGATGTGCGGTATAGCACAGATACGCAGTATTTT,CASSQDDVRYSTDTQYF
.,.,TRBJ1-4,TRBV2,TGTGCCAGCAGTAGGGGGACGGGTGAAAAACTGTTTTTT,CASSRGTGEKLFF
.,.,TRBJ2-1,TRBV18,TGTGCCAGCTCACCACCGGGTGGTTACAATGAGCTGTTCTTC,CASSPPGGYNELFF
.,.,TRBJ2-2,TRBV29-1,TGCAGCGTTGAAGGGCGGTGGAACACCGGGGAGCTGTTTTTT,CSVEGRWNTGELFF
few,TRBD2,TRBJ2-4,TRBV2,TGTGCCAGCAGCCCGACTAGCGGGGGGCAAAACATTCAGTACTTC,CASSPTSGGQNIQYF
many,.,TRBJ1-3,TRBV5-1,TGCGCCAGCAGCTCTGTAGGTACCACTGGAAACACCATATATTTT,CASSSVGTTGNTIYF
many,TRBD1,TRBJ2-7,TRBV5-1,TGCGCCAGCAGCTTTTACTCTATTGGGACAGGGAGCTACGAGCAGTACTTC,CASSFYSIGTGSYEQYF
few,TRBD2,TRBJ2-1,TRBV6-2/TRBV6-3,TGTGCCAGCAGTTGGGGTAGCGGGAGGGCCTCCTACAATGAGCAGTTCTTC,CASSWGSGRASYNEQFF
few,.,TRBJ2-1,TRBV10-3,TGTGCCATCAGTGGGATAGCGTCCCCCGGCGACAATGAGCAGTTCTTC,CAISGIASPGDNEQFF
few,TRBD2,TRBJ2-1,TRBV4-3,TGCGCCAGCAACCCATCCTCGAGCGGGAGGGCCGATGAGCAGTTCTTC,CASNPSSSGRADEQFF
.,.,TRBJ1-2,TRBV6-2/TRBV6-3,TGTGCCAGCAGTTACTCGGACAGCTACTATGGCTACACCTTC,CASSYSDSYYGYTF
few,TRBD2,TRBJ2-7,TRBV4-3,TGCGCCAGCAGCCAAAGTCATAGCGGGACCCTCTCCTACGAGCAGTACTTC,CASSQSHSGTLSYEQYF
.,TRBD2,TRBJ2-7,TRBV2,TGTGCCAGCAGGAGGGCCGGGGGCCGACACGCGGGAGGGCCCGGCTACGAGCAGTACTTC,CASRRAGGRHAGGPGYEQYF
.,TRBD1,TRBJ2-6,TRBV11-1,TGTGCCAGCAGTCCGCTCCGGGGACAGGGATCCTCTGGGGCCAACGTCCTGACTTTC,CASSPLRGQGSSGANVLTF
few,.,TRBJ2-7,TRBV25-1,TGTGCCAGCAGTGAATACCCAGGACAGACATCGCTAATGACCCCATACGAGCAGTACTTC,CASSEYPGQTSLMTPYEQYF
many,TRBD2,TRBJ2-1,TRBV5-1,TGCGCCAGCATGCGGGAGGTTCGGCTCAATGAGCAGTTCTTC,CASMREVRLNEQFF
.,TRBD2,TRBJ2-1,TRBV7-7,TGTGCTAGCAGACCGATGCTAGCGGGAGCATCCAATGAGCAGTTCTTC,CASRPMLAGASNEQFF
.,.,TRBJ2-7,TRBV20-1,TGCAGTGCTAGAGAGGCAGGGAACTACGAGCAGTACTTC,CSAREAGNYEQYF
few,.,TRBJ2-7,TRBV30,TGTGCCTGGAGTTCCGGGACCCTAAGCTCCTACGAGCAGTACTTC,CAWSSGTLSSYEQYF
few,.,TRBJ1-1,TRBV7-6,TGTGCCAGCAGCTTAGGCTTTGGGACTGAAGCTTTCTTT,CASSLGFGTEAFF
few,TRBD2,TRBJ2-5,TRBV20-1,TGCAGTGCTCCAAGACTAGCGGGAGAGACCCAGTACTTC,CSAPRLAGETQYF
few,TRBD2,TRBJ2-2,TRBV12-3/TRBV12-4,TGTGCCAGCAGCCCCTTGAGCGGGATGAACACCGGGGAGCTGTTTTTT,CASSPLSGMNTGELFF
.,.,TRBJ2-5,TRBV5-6,TGTGCCAGCAGCTTGGGGGGCAGGTCCCAGTACTTC,CASSLGGRSQYF